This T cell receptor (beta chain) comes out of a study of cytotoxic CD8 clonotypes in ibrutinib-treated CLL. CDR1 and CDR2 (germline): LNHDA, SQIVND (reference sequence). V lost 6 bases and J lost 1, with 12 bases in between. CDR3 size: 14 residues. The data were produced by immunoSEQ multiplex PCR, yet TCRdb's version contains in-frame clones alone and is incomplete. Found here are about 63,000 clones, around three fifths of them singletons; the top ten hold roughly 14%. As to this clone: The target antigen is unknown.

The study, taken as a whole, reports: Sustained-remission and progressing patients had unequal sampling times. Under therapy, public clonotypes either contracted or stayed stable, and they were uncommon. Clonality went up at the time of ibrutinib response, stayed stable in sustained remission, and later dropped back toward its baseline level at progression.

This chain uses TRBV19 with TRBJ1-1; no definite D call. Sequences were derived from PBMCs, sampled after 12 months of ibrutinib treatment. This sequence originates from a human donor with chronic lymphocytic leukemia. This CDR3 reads CASRRSDRNTEAFF. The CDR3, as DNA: TGTGCCAGTAGGCGTTCTGATCGGAACACTGAAGCTTTCTTT.